Presented here are 21 T cell receptor beta chains from one specimen sequenced in a study of CD8 T cells in ankylosing spondylitis. General observations from the study: Blood from ankylosing spondylitis patients appeared to carry a characteristic roughly 8-variant TCR beta motif.

TCRdb re-derived calls from the 5' RACE reads in MiXCR, one entry per CDR3 protein. The sample shows around 140,000 distinct CDR3 sequences, roughly 17% of them seen only once. Their antigen targets remain unknown. Sequencing was done on a sample of blood, either unsorted or a sorted T cell fraction (not recorded which). These TCRs come from a male donor with ankylosing spondylitis.

This clonotype appeared a single time. This chain joins TRBV7-9 and TRBJ2-7; D gene uncertain. The germline V gene has CDR1 SEHNR and CDR2 FQNEAQ (reference sequence). V gave up 3 bases and J gave up 4 bases, with 13 bases separating them. The CDR3 has 14 residues. DNA of the CDR3: TGTGCCAGCAGCTTTCAAAGCGTGTCGTACGAGCAGTACTTC. Residues: CASSFQSVSYEQYF. Full variable domain (remainder filled in from reference TRBV7-9 and TRBJ2-7): DTGVSQNPRHKITKRGQNVTFRCDPISEHNRLYWYRQTLGQGPEFLTYFQNEAQLEKSRLLSDRFSAERPKGSFSTLEIQRTEQGDSAMYLCASSFQSVSYEQYFGPGTRLTVT.

DNA of the CDR3: TGTGCCAGCAGTTCGGGGACAGGGGGGACCGGGGAGCTGTTTTTT. It is translated as CASSSGTGGTGELFF. This rearrangement joins TRBV6-5 to TRBJ2-2; 11 bases map to TRBD1. The V and J ends lost 4 bases and 5 bases, in that order; junction bases with no gene match: 3. This CDR3 is built from 15 residues. The germline CDR1 and CDR2 sequences are MNHEY and SVGAGI.

This clonotype was seen repeatedly, ten times or more. The CDR3 DNA sequence: TGCAGCGGCCAAGCCTACAATGAGCAGTTCTTC. Translated: CSGQAYNEQFF. The chain recombines TRBV29-1 with TRBJ2-1; no reliable D call. Per germline, CDR1 SQVTM and CDR2 ANQGSEA. The V end lost 7 bases, the J end lost 2 bases, and 6 bases lay between the germline ends. The CDR3 spans 11 residues.

The chain recombines TRBV28 with TRBJ1-5, with 7 bases identical to TRBD1. With V trimmed by 6 bases and J by 2 bases, 7 bases remained unmatched. Germline lookup yields CDR1 MDHEN and CDR2 SYDVKM. There are 15 residues in the CDR3. The CDR3 DNA reads as TGTGCCAGCAGCAGACAGGGAGGCGGCAATCAGCCCCAGCATTTT. This codes for CASSRQGGGNQPQHF.

This clonotype has a handful of counts. The J gene is TRBJ2-1, the V gene TRBV27; D call uncertain. The CDR3 is made up of 14 amino acids. Per the germline V gene, CDR1 is MNHEY and CDR2 is SMNVEV (reference sequence). V was cut by 0 bases and J by 10 bases, with 13 bases left in between. The DNA of the CDR3 is TGTGCCAGCAGTTTATCGGCCGATTCTGAGGAGCAGTTCTTC. As protein: CASSLSADSEEQFF.

The chain combines TRBV27 with TRBJ2-1; 11 bases agree with TRBD2. Germline-derived CDR1 and CDR2 are MNHEY and SMNVEV (reference sequence). Trimming cost V 9 bases and J 5 bases; bases outside gene matches: 3. CDR3 length equals 13 residues. CDR3 in DNA: TGTGCCAGTACGGGACTAGCGGACAATGAGCAGTTCTTC. Translated: CASTGLADNEQFF.

J is TRBJ1-1 and V is TRBV6-2 or TRBV6-3, with TRBD1 identical over 9 bases. CDR3 size: 16 residues. Trimming took 6 bases from V and 0 from J; bases not matched to a gene: 8. Per germline, CDR1 MNHEY and CDR2 SVGEGT. DNA for the CDR3: TGTGCCAGCAGAAGACAGGGGGACCCTATGAACACTGAAGCTTTCTTT. Residues: CASRRQGDPMNTEAFF.

This clonotype has a handful of counts. The gene calls are TRBV2 and TRBJ1-5; TRBD1 matches 7 bases. Per germline, CDR1 SNHLY and CDR2 FYNNEI. J lost 0 bases, V lost 7 bases, and 6 bases had no gene match. The CDR3 is made up of 15 amino acids. Here the CDR3 DNA reads TGTGCCAGCAAGACAGGGTGGGCTAGCAATCAGCCCCAGCATTTT. Its protein is CASKTGWASNQPQHF.

This chain uses TRBV9 with TRBJ1-6, with TRBD1 matching over 7 bases. The CDR3 spans 14 residues. V shed 3 bases and J 9 bases; nucleotides not matched to a gene: 6. The germline gives CDR1 SGDLS, CDR2 YYNGEE. The CDR3 nucleotides read TGTGCCAGCAGCGACCGGGACAGCCTTTCACCCCTCCACTTT. Translation gives CASSDRDSLSPLHF.

V usage is TRBV12-3 or TRBV12-4 and J usage is TRBJ2-3, with TRBD2 matching over 13 bases. V shed 2 bases, J shed 4 bases, and the junction held 0 bases outside the gene matches. The CDR3 length is 15 residues. The CDR3 DNA reads TGTGCCAGCAGTTTAACTAGCGGGAGGGCAGATACGCAGTATTTT. It specifies CASSLTSGRADTQYF.

This clonotype was counted ten times or more. The V gene is TRBV5-1, the J gene TRBJ2-1; D may be TRBD2 (5 bases). There are 15 residues in the CDR3. V shed 3 bases and J shed 2 bases, with 12 bases lying between them. Germline-derived CDR1 and CDR2 are SGHRS and YFSETQ. The CDR3 bases are TGCGCCAGCAGCTCCGAGACTATAACCTACAATGAGCAGTTCTTC. It yields the protein CASSSETITYNEQFF.

This clonotype was detected a few times. The rearrangement links TRBV5-1 to TRBJ2-7; 7 nucleotides agree with TRBD2. Trimming at V came to 5 bases and at J to 6 bases, leaving 8 bases not matched to a gene. The CDR3 consists of 13 residues. Germline V lookup: CDR1 SGHRS, CDR2 YFSETQ. CDR3 region: CASSAGAGFEQYF. CDR3 in DNA: TGCGCCAGCAGTGCGGGAGCGGGTTTCGAGCAGTACTTC.

This clonotype was counted only a few times. The V and J genes are TRBV6-5 and TRBJ1-1, with no clear D. From germline, CDR1 is MNHEY and CDR2 SVGAGI. With 2 bases removed from V and 1 base from J, the gap between germline ends came to 11 bases. This CDR3 region has 15 residues. CDR3 DNA sequence: TGTGCCAGCAGTTACGCCCCGTATGGGAACACTGAAGCTTTCTTT. Translation gives CASSYAPYGNTEAFF.

This clonotype was counted many times. V and J are TRBV27 and TRBJ2-7, with D possibly matching TRBD2 (5 bases). The CDR3 is made up of 13 amino acids. Germline V lookup: CDR1 MNHEY, CDR2 SMNVEV (reference sequence). The V end lost 5 bases, the J end lost 3 bases, and 11 bases lay between the germline ends. The CDR3 loop reads CASSLTIYYEQYF. CDR3 coding DNA: TGTGCCAGCAGTCTGACTATTTACTACGAGCAGTACTTC.

In DNA form, the CDR3 reads TGTGCCAGCAGATTAGGACGGGCCGGGGAGCTGTTTTTT. Amino acids: CASRLGRAGELFF. This rearrangement joins TRBV4-2 to TRBJ2-2, with D unresolved. Germline V gives CDR1 LGHNA, CDR2 YNFKEQ. V lost 6 bases and J lost 6, with 11 bases in between. The CDR3 length is 13 residues.

This clonotype counts as medium-sized. The chain links TRBV2 to TRBJ2-1, with 8 bases aligning to TRBD2. The CDR3 is 16 residues long. In germline, CDR1 is SNHLY, CDR2 FYNNEI. The trim removed 4 bases at V and 5 bases at J, leaving 10 bases unmatched. The CDR3 DNA sequence: TGTGCCAGCAGTGGACAAGCGGGAGTTAGAGACAATGAGCAGTTCTTC. It encodes CASSGQAGVRDNEQFF.

V and J are TRBV2 and TRBJ2-7; D perhaps matches TRBD1 (6 bases). V dropped 5 bases and J dropped 3 bases, with 14 bases sitting between them. The CDR3 runs to 14 residues. CDR1 SNHLY and CDR2 FYNNEI come from the germline V gene. The CDR3 here is CASSPWTDDYEQYF. The DNA for the CDR3 is TGTGCCAGCAGTCCTTGGACAGATGACTACGAGCAGTACTTC.

Only a few counts were recorded for this clonotype. This chain uses TRBV10-3 with TRBJ2-3; D gene unclear. This CDR3 region has 15 residues. V gave up 0 bases and J gave up 0 bases, with 7 bases separating them. In germline, CDR1 is ENHRY, CDR2 SYGVKD. The CDR3 loop is CAISESWRSTDTQYF. In DNA form, the CDR3 reads TGTGCCATCAGTGAGTCATGGCGGAGCACAGATACGCAGTATTTT.

The chain joins TRBV5-1 to TRBJ2-3; D ambiguous. The V gene's germline CDR1 is SGHRS and CDR2 YFSETQ. The V gene lost 1 base and the J gene lost 2 bases, with 11 bases spanning the gap. This CDR3 comprises 15 residues. CDR3 coding DNA: TGCGCCAGCAGCTTGTACGACTCCTCCACAGATACGCAGTATTTT. Protein sequence: CASSLYDSSTDTQYF.

V and J are TRBV25-1 and TRBJ2-1, with 8 bases matching TRBD1. Germline V gene data show CDR1 as MGHDK and CDR2 as SYGVNS. The V segment lost 4 bases and the J segment 10 bases; nucleotides outside the gene matches: 3. This CDR3 has 12 residues. CDR3 region: CASSVTGDEQFF. CDR3 DNA: TGTGCCAGCAGTGTGACAGGGGACGAGCAGTTCTTC.

The CDR3 DNA sequence: TGTGCCAGCAGTCCGACTAGCGGGAGGTCTAATGAGCAGTTCTTC. This sequence encodes CASSPTSGRSNEQFF. The rearrangement uses TRBV12-3 or TRBV12-4 and TRBJ2-1, with 13 bases fitting TRBD2. J was trimmed by 7 bases and V by 5 bases; bases with no gene match: 5. The CDR3 sequence is 15 residues long.